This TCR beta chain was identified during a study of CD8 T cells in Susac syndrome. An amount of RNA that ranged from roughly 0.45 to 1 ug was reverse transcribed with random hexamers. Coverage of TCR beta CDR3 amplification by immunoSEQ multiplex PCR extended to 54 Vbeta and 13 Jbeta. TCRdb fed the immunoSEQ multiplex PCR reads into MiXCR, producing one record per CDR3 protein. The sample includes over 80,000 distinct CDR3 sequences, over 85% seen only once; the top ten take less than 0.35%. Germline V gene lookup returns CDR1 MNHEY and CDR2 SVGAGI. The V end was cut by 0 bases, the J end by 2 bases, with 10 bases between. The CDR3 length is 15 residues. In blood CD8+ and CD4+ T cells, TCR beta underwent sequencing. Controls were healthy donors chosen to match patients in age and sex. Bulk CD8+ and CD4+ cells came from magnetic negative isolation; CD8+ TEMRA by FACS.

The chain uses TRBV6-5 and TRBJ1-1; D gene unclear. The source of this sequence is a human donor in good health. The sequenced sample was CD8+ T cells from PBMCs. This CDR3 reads CASSYSASLNTEAFF. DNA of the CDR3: TGTGCCAGCAGTTACTCGGCGAGCCTAAACACTGAAGCTTTCTTT.